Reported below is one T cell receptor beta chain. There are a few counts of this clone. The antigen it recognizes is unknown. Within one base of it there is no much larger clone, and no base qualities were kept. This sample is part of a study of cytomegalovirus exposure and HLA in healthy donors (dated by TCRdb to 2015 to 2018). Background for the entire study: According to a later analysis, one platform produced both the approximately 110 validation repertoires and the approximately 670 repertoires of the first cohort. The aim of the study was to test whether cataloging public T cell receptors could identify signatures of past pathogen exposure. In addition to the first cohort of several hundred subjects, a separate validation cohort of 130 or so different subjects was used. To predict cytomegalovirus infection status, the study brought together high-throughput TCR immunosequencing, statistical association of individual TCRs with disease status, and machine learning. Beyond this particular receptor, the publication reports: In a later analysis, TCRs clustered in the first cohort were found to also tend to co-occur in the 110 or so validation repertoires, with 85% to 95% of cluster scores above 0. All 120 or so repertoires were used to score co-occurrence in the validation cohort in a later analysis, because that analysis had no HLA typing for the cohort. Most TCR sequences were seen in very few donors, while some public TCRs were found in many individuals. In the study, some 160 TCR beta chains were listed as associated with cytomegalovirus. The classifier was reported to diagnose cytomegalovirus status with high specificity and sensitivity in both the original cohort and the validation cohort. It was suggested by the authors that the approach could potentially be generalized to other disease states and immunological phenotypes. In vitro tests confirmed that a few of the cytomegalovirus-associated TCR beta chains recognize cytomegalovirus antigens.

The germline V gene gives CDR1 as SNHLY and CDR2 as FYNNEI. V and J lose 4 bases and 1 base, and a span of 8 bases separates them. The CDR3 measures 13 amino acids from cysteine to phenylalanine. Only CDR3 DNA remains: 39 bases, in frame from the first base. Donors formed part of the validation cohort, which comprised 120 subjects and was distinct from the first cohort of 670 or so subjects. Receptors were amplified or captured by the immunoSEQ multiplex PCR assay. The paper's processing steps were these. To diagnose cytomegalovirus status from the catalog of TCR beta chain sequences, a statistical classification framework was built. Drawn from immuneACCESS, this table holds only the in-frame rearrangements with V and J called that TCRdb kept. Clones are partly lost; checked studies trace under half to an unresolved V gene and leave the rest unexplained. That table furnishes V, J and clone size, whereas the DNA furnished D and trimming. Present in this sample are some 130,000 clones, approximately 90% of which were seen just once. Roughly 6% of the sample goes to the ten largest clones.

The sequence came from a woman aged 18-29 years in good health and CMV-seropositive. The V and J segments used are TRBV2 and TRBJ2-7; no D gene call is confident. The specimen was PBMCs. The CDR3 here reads CASSVGTSYEQYF. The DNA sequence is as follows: TGTGCCAGCAGTGTCGGTACTTCCTACGAGCAGTACTTC.